This T cell receptor (beta chain) was documented in a study of cytomegalovirus exposure and HLA in healthy donors. Study at large: Most genotyped donors, around 86% of 398, had Caucasian-associated genetic ancestry. Notes on the study in general: Rare TCR sequences dominated, though some public TCRs recurred in many donors. There was a cluster of highly shared sequence variants that was likely a sequencing artifact. Presence/absence analyses rested on an assumption that sequencing depth was roughly uniform across donors.

Germline V gene sequence: CDR1 MNHNY, CDR2 SVGAGI (reference sequence). Trimming took off 5 bases at V and 2 bases at J, with 13 bases between the two ends. CDR3 length: 14 residues. Of note for this clone: Its specificity is not known.

The PCR was carried out with 60 Vbeta primers and 13 Jbeta primers. Clones were read by immunoSEQ multiplex PCR, and TCRdb kept only the in-frame ones, dropping some. The sample consists of some 150,000 clones, around 69% of them appearing once. The chain couples TRBV6-6 to TRBJ2-7, with a tentative D call TRBD1 (6 bases). Sequenced sample: PBMCs. The source is a man aged 60-69 years in good health and CMV-seronegative. The CDR3 sequence is CASSPGQYPYEQYF. CDR3 sequence (DNA): TGTGCCAGCAGTCCCGGACAGTACCCCTACGAGCAGTACTTC.